Below, 2 T cell receptor beta chains from the same sample are listed, as sequenced in a study of cytomegalovirus exposure and HLA in healthy donors (dated by TCRdb to about 2017). Library generation was performed with the immunoSEQ multiplex PCR assay. For the multiplex PCR, a mixture combining 60 forward primers for TCR Vbeta segments and 13 reverse primers for TCR Jbeta segments was used. Sourced from immuneACCESS, this table was stored by TCRdb with only in-frame sequences that have V and J called. A share of the clones is absent; for the studies checked, an unresolved V gene accounts for under half, and the remainder has no known explanation. In all, the sample holds roughly 81,000 clones, and under 85% of those were seen once. The leading ten clones occupy about 1.9% of the sample. The sequenced material came from PBMCs. These receptors originate from a boy aged 5-17 years in good health and CMV-seronegative.

The J gene is TRBJ2-7, the V gene TRBV18; D possibly corresponds to TRBD1 (5 bases). Trimming removed 6 bases from V and 5 bases from J, with 14 bases in between. The CDR3 consists of 13 residues. CDR1 is KGHSH, CDR2 LQKENI, per germline. The CDR3 coding sequence is TGTGCCAGCTCGCCGACACCCAGGGACGAGCAGTACTTC. Translating it yields CASSPTPRDEQYF.

V and J are TRBV10-2 and TRBJ1-2; D is uncertain. V gave up 3 bases and J gave up 0 bases, with 11 bases separating them. This CDR3 spans 15 amino acids. Germline assignment: CDR1 WSHSY and CDR2 SAAADI. In DNA, the CDR3 is TGCGCCAGCAGTGAAATTACACCAACTAACTATGGCTACACCTTC. This translates into CASSEITPTNYGYTF.